Following are 20 T cell receptor beta chains from one sample sequenced in a study of vaccination effects on CD4 cells after COVID-19. ViraFEST used viral peptide pools to expand antigen-specific CD4+ T cells before sequencing. Following culture for about 11 days, CD4+ T cells were isolated. Participants completed two doses of the BNT162b2 or mRNA-1273 vaccine. The antigens of these receptors remain unknown. The assay was immunoSEQ multiplex PCR, and TCRdb's table has in-frame clones only and misses some. The sample lists 35,000 to 40,000 clones; roughly four fifths were seen once. Sample: CD4+ T cells from PBMCs cultured with HCoV-NL63 spike peptides, taken after COVID-19 vaccination. Source of these receptors: a human donor who received a COVID-19 vaccine. Some clones in this sample may be carry-over from other donors' samples.

V is TRBV2 and J is TRBJ2-5; TRBD2 matches at 15 bases. Germline-derived CDR1 and CDR2 are SNHLY and FYNNEI. J lost 5 bases, V lost 1 base, and 11 bases had no gene match. The CDR3 covers 19 residues. For the CDR3, the DNA is TGTGCCAGCAGTGAAGGGACTAGCGGGGGGGCTTTCTGGGGGGAGACCCAGTACTTC. Encoded protein: CASSEGTSGGAFWGETQYF.

This chain uses TRBV12-3 or TRBV12-4 with TRBJ2-1; D is possibly TRBD2 (6 bases). V was cut by 5 bases and J by 6 bases, with 11 bases left in between. The CDR3 has 13 amino acids. The CDR3 region is CASSPGLCNEQFF. DNA of the CDR3: TGTGCCAGCAGTCCGGGACTCTGCAATGAGCAGTTCTTC.

CDR3 nucleotides: TGTGCCAGCAGCTCAGGGACAGGGACACTTGAAGCTTTCTTT. This codes for CASSSGTGTLEAFF. V and J are TRBV11-1 and TRBJ1-1; 9 nucleotides agree with TRBD1. V shed 4 bases and J 7 bases; nucleotides not matched to a gene: 7. CDR1 is SGHAT and CDR2 is FQDESV in the germline V gene (reference sequence). The CDR3 is 14 residues long.

The CDR3 bases are TGTGCCAGCAGCTTAGCGGGTGAAGGTCTCATCGGCCCCTACGAGCAGTACGTC. Translating it yields CASSLAGEGLIGPYEQYV. The chain employs TRBV7-9 and TRBJ2-7; D gene unclear. The germline V gene has CDR1 SEHNR and CDR2 FQNEAQ (reference sequence). This CDR3 comprises 18 residues. V was pared by 0 bases and J by 2 bases, with 20 bases between.

V and J are TRBV5-8 and TRBJ1-2; 9 bases match TRBD1. Looked up from germline, CDR1 is SGHTS and CDR2 is YDEGEE. The CDR3 loop spans 14 amino acids. The V gene end was trimmed by 3 bases and the J gene end by 3 bases; junction bases not matched to a gene: 3. This CDR3 reads CASSSRTGDYGYTF. DNA of the CDR3: TGTGCCAGCAGCTCCCGGACAGGGGACTATGGCTACACCTTC.

This chain connects TRBV2 to TRBJ2-5; D might be TRBD2 (6 bases). The CDR3 sequence is 15 residues long. The germline V gene encodes CDR1 SNHLY and CDR2 FYNNEI. With 8 bases removed from V and 4 bases from J, the gap between germline ends came to 20 bases. As DNA, the CDR3 is TGTGCCAGCCGTTTCTTGGGGAGGTACGCAGAGACCCAGTACTTC. Its translation is CASRFLGRYAETQYF. The full variable domain, its missing parts supplied by reference TRBV2 and TRBJ2-5, is EPEVTQTPSHQVTQMGQEVILRCVPISNHLYFYWYRQILGQKVEFLVSFYNNEISEKSEIFDDQFSVERPDGSNFTLKIRSTKLEDSAMYFCASRFLGRYAETQYFGPGTRLLVL.

This clone was counted only a few times. This chain joins TRBV7-3 and TRBJ2-3; 9 bases line up with TRBD2. CDR1 and CDR2 from the germline V gene are SGHTA and FQGTGA. Trimming took 5 bases from V and 3 from J; bases not matched to a gene: 12. This CDR3 has 17 residues. The CDR3 loop reads CASSKTSGGLATDTQYF. The CDR3 region has the DNA TGTGCCAGCAGCAAAACCTCCGGCGGACTAGCGACAGATACGCAGTATTTT.

This chain connects TRBV7-2 to TRBJ2-3, with D unresolved. Germline V gene sequence: CDR1 SGHTA, CDR2 FQGNSA. This CDR3 has 13 residues. The V end lost 2 bases, the J end lost 4 bases, and 7 bases lay between the germline ends. The CDR3 spells CASSLLVPDTQYF. CDR3 DNA sequence: TGTGCCAGCAGCTTACTAGTACCAGATACGCAGTATTTT.

V is TRBV10-2 and J is TRBJ2-7, with 9 nucleotides matching TRBD2. Per the germline V gene, CDR1 is WSHSY and CDR2 is SAAADI. The J segment lost 1 base and the V segment lost 4 bases, leaving 11 bases of the junction unmatched. CDR3 length: 17 residues. The CDR3 loop is CASSVSSGAWESYEQYV. In DNA form, the CDR3 reads TGCGCCAGCAGTGTCTCTAGCGGGGCTTGGGAGTCCTACGAGCAGTACGTC.

This clone was detected once. The chain couples TRBV2 to TRBJ2-5, with D perhaps assigned TRBD1 or TRBD2 (5 bases each). Germline assignment: CDR1 SNHLY and CDR2 FYNNEI. Deletions cut 6 bases from V and 5 bases from J, with 19 bases between. The CDR3 consists of 15 residues. The CDR3 sequence is CASRQRYGTWETQYF. CDR3 DNA sequence: TGTGCCAGCAGGCAGAGGTACGGGACCTGGGAGACCCAGTACTTC.

V usage is TRBV29-1 and J usage is TRBJ2-1; D uncertain. Germline V gene data show CDR1 as SQVTM and CDR2 as ANQGSEA. The CDR3 has 13 residues. V gave up 3 bases and J gave up 6 bases, with 12 bases separating them. The CDR3 nucleotides are TGCAGCGTTGATCCCCCCCAGGTCAATGAGCAGTTCTTC. Its protein is CSVDPPQVNEQFF.

This chain links TRBV7-3 with TRBJ2-1; D might be TRBD1 (6 bases). The CDR3 length is 14 residues. The V end was cut by 5 bases, the J end by 0 bases, with 8 bases between. In germline, CDR1 is SGHTA, CDR2 FQGTGA. The CDR3 nucleotides read TGTGCCAGCAGCACGGACAGCTCCTACAATGAGCAGTTCTTC. Translation: CASSTDSSYNEQFF.

This clone showed up just once. The rearrangement uses TRBV11-3 and TRBJ2-5; 7 nucleotides agree with TRBD1. V trimming: 4 bases; J trimming: 1 base; junction bases outside the gene matches: 0. CDR1 and CDR2 (germline): SGHNT, YENEEA. The CDR3 extends over 13 amino acids. The CDR3 protein is CASSYRGQETQYF. In DNA, the CDR3 is TGTGCCAGCAGCTACAGGGGCCAAGAGACCCAGTACTTC.

V is TRBV18 and J is TRBJ1-2; 8 nucleotides align to TRBD1. J lost 6 bases, V lost 1 base, and 4 bases had no gene match. This CDR3 is built from 14 residues. CDR1 is KGHSH and CDR2 is LQKENI in the germline V gene. DNA for the CDR3: TGTGCCAGCTCACCACTCAGGGGGCCGAATGGCTACACCTTC. The encoded protein is CASSPLRGPNGYTF.

The chain employs TRBV5-1 and TRBJ2-5; 13 nucleotides line up with TRBD2. V trimming: 4 bases; J trimming: 6 bases; junction bases outside the gene matches: 3. The CDR3 spans 14 residues. Germline-derived CDR1 and CDR2 are SGHRS and YFSETQ. The CDR3 DNA is TGCGCCAGCAGCACTAGCGGGGGGGCCCAGACCCAGTACTTC. Translation gives CASSTSGGAQTQYF.

The chain is built from TRBV4-3 and TRBJ2-2; 8 bases line up with TRBD1. CDR1 is LGHNA and CDR2 is YSLEER in the germline V gene. Unmatched junction bases numbered 5, after V lost 4 bases and J lost 4 bases. The CDR3 spans 15 residues. The CDR3 DNA reads TGCGCCAGCAGCCGAGGACAGGGCGGCACCGGGGAGCTGTTTTTT. Translating it yields CASSRGQGGTGELFF.

V and J are TRBV29-1 and TRBJ2-1, with D hard to call. Trimming cost V 5 bases and J 8 bases, with 16 bases left between them. The V gene's germline CDR1 is SQVTM and CDR2 ANQGSEA. The CDR3 has 13 amino acids. CDR3 coding DNA: TGCAGCGTTAACAGCCCCTACCCGGATGAGCAGTTCTTC. As protein: CSVNSPYPDEQFF.

The chain combines TRBV7-2 with TRBJ2-2, with D possibly TRBD2 on 6 matching bases. This CDR3 comprises 15 residues. Germline lookup yields CDR1 SGHTA and CDR2 FQGNSA. Trimming removed 0 bases from V and 5 bases from J, with 10 bases in between. In DNA form, the CDR3 reads TGTGCCAGCAGCTTAGCGTCGGCGGGGACCGGGGAGCTGTTTTTT. Translation: CASSLASAGTGELFF.

The CDR3 DNA reads TGTGCGGTTGGCGGGCGGGAGGTTTACAATGAGCAGTTCTTC. Protein product: CAVGGREVYNEQFF. The J gene is TRBJ2-1, the V gene TRBV6-5; the match to TRBD2 covers 8 bases. The germline CDR1 and CDR2 sequences are MNHEY and SVGAGI. This CDR3 region has 14 residues.

CDR3 DNA: TGTGCCATCAGTGACCTTAGAGGGACAGGGGTTTACAATGAGCAGTTCTTC. It specifies CAISDLRGTGVYNEQFF. This rearrangement joins TRBV10-3 to TRBJ2-1; TRBD1 agrees at 10 bases. This CDR3 is 17 amino acids long. Germline CDR1 ENHRY, CDR2 SYGVKD. After removal of 3 bases from V and 4 bases from J, the junction contained 9 bases not matched to a gene.